This entry lists 29 T cell receptor beta chains sequenced from one sample in a study of T cells in Graves' hyperthyroidism and ophthalmopathy. From RNA transcripts, TCR beta CDR3 regions were amplified. Carried out on the TCR CDR3, a first-round RT-PCR used the HTBI primer set. In TCRdb, the multiplex PCR reads were re-called with MiXCR into one record per CDR3 protein. The table has roughly 350,000 distinct CDR3 sequences, roughly an eighth seen once. The specimen sequenced was blood. The receptors come from a woman aged 40-49 years with Graves' ophthalmopathy.

This clonotype was counted many times. This chain joins TRBV20-1 and TRBJ1-1; unclear D gene. This CDR3 is 13 amino acids long. Per the germline V gene, CDR1 is DFQATT and CDR2 is SNEGSKA (reference sequence). V was pared by 0 bases and J by 5 bases, with 10 bases between. CDR3: CSARDLPGTEAFF. CDR3 nucleotides: TGCAGTGCTAGAGATCTCCCGGGGACTGAAGCTTTCTTT.

This clonotype was recorded many times. This rearrangement joins TRBV19 to TRBJ1-2, with 7 bases fitting TRBD1. J gave up 5 bases and V 6 bases, and 6 bases lay outside the gene matches. The CDR3 length is 13 residues. Germline CDR1 and CDR2: LNHDA and SQIVND (reference sequence). The CDR3 is CASSETGIYGYTF. In DNA, the CDR3 is TGTGCCAGTAGCGAGACAGGGATATATGGCTACACCTTC.

This clonotype appeared a few times. The V and J genes are TRBV7-9 and TRBJ2-4; 11 nucleotides align to TRBD2. Germline V lookup: CDR1 SEHNR, CDR2 FQNEAQ (reference sequence). CDR3 length: 19 residues. After removal of 3 bases from V and 0 bases from J, the junction contained 10 bases not matched to a gene. The CDR3 DNA follows: TGTGCCAGCAGCTTCCAGCCCGGGACTAGCGGTATAGCCAAAAACATTCAGTACTTC. This gives the protein CASSFQPGTSGIAKNIQYF.

In this sample, this clonotype turned up many times. The chain employs TRBV5-1 and TRBJ2-3; 8 bases are a match to TRBD2. This CDR3 comprises 15 residues. J was trimmed by 6 bases and V by 4 bases; bases with no gene match: 10. Germline assignment: CDR1 SGHRS and CDR2 YFSETQ. The CDR3, as DNA: TGCGCCAGCAGCCGCCGGGGTAGCGGGGAGGATACGCAGTATTTT. It codes for CASSRRGSGEDTQYF.

The table lists this clonotype with many counts. This chain links TRBV11-3 with TRBJ2-1; 8 bases agree with TRBD2. The germline V gene encodes CDR1 SGHNT and CDR2 YENEEA. The CDR3 spans 14 residues. Trimming removed 6 bases from V and 5 bases from J; junction bases left unmatched: 6. The CDR3 loop reads CASSLSGVHNEQFF. CDR3 nucleotides: TGTGCCAGCAGTCTTAGCGGGGTTCACAATGAGCAGTTCTTC.

The rearrangement links TRBV25-1 to TRBJ2-1; a weak D match, TRBD1 (5 bases). The CDR3 length is 14 residues. The V end was cut by 0 bases, the J end by 9 bases, with 12 bases between. Per the germline V gene, CDR1 is MGHDK and CDR2 is SYGVNS. The CDR3 nucleotides are TGTGCCAGCAGTGAATATGGGGCGGTCGCTGAGCAGTTCTTC. Protein sequence: CASSEYGAVAEQFF.

The table lists this clonotype with many counts. V usage is TRBV6-5 and J usage is TRBJ1-4, with no clear D. Germline V gives CDR1 MNHEY, CDR2 SVGAGI. V lost 0 bases and J 8 bases, leaving 10 bases between the germline ends. The CDR3 is 14 amino acids. CDR3 coding DNA: TGTGCCAGCAGTTACTCAGGTCCGGGGGAAAAACTGTTTTTT. Amino acids: CASSYSGPGEKLFF.

The CDR3 coding sequence is TGTGCCAGCAGCCCAGTTCGGGAGGCCACTGAAGCTTTCTTT. Translating gives CASSPVREATEAFF. This chain uses TRBV7-9 with TRBJ1-1; D is unresolved. The CDR3 is made up of 14 amino acids. The germline gives CDR1 SEHNR, CDR2 FQNEAQ (reference sequence). Trimming left V 5 bases short and J 4 bases short, with 14 bases between.

This clonotype has at least ten counts. This chain connects TRBV6-2 or TRBV6-3 to TRBJ2-7; D gene uncertain. The CDR3 covers 15 residues. The germline CDR1 and CDR2 sequences are MNHEY and SVGEGT. V was cut by 0 bases and J by 3 bases, with 12 bases left in between. The CDR3 DNA reads as TGTGCCAGCAGTTACTCGGGCGTTGGCGGCTACGAGCAGTACTTC. Its translation: CASSYSGVGGYEQYF.

At least ten counts were recorded for this clonotype. The chain joins TRBV2 to TRBJ2-5, with 9 bases fitting TRBD1. The germline CDR1 and CDR2 sequences are SNHLY and FYNNEI. The CDR3 has 15 residues. V lost 9 bases, J lost 4 bases, and 12 bases stayed unmatched. In DNA, the CDR3 is TGTGCCAGTGCCGTGGACAGGGGTAATGGAGAGACCCAGTACTTC. The encoded protein is CASAVDRGNGETQYF. The complete variable domain, with remaining parts taken from reference TRBV2 and TRBJ2-5, reads EPEVTQTPSHQVTQMGQEVILRCVPISNHLYFYWYRQILGQKVEFLVSFYNNEISEKSEIFDDQFSVERPDGSNFTLKIRSTKLEDSAMYFCASAVDRGNGETQYFGPGTRLLVL.

As DNA, the CDR3 is TGCGCCAGCAGCCAAGCTGTCAGCACTAACTATGGCTACACCTTC. Protein: CASSQAVSTNYGYTF. This sequence joins TRBV4-1 and TRBJ1-2; D is unclear. Germline lookup yields CDR1 MGHRA and CDR2 YSYEKL. Trimming pared 1 base from V and 0 bases from J, leaving 9 bases between. The CDR3 has 15 residues.

This clonotype has a count of ten or more. The chain joins TRBV28 to TRBJ2-5; the match to TRBD1 covers 10 bases. V was clipped by 2 bases and J by 4 bases; unmatched bases: 4. Per germline, CDR1 MDHEN and CDR2 SYDVKM. The CDR3 covers 15 residues. CDR3 amino acids: CASSLHGQGGETQYF. The CDR3 DNA reads as TGTGCCAGCAGTTTACACGGACAGGGGGGAGAGACCCAGTACTTC.

This clonotype was detected many times. V and J are TRBV20-1 and TRBJ1-2; unclear D gene. The CDR3 spans 13 residues. Germline V lookup: CDR1 DFQATT, CDR2 SNEGSKA (reference sequence). Trimming removed 3 bases from V and 5 bases from J, with 13 bases in between. In DNA, the CDR3 is TGCAGTGCTAGCGATCCCTCCCCTTATGGCTACACCTTC. Translated: CSASDPSPYGYTF.

This clonotype was seen at least ten times. V and J are TRBV6-5 and TRBJ2-3; D is unclear. This CDR3 is 14 amino acids long. Looked up from germline, CDR1 is MNHEY and CDR2 is SVGAGI. Deletions cut 0 bases from V and 0 bases from J, with 4 bases between. DNA of the CDR3: TGTGCCAGCAGTTACTCGGAGAGCACAGATACGCAGTATTTT. It specifies CASSYSESTDTQYF.

This clonotype was counted many times. V is TRBV20-1 and J is TRBJ1-5; D possibly corresponds to TRBD1 (5 bases). V lost 1 base, J lost 0 bases, and 13 bases lay in between. The CDR3 loop spans 16 amino acids. Germline CDR1 is DFQATT and CDR2 is SNEGSKA (reference sequence). The CDR3 here is CSARAFSTVSNQPQHF. CDR3 nucleotides: TGCAGTGCTAGAGCCTTCTCGACAGTTAGCAATCAGCCCCAGCATTTT.

V and J are TRBV4-1 and TRBJ2-7, with 8 bases matching TRBD1. The CDR3 is 16 residues long. J lost 3 bases, V lost 1 base, and 8 bases had no gene match. Per the germline V gene, CDR1 is MGHRA and CDR2 is YSYEKL. CDR3 sequence (DNA): TGCGCCAGCAGCCAAGGGGGGGAGGACAGGGTCTACGAGCAGTACTTC. As protein: CASSQGGEDRVYEQYF.

The rearrangement uses TRBV19 and TRBJ2-7; D not resolved. Germline assignment: CDR1 LNHDA and CDR2 SQIVND (reference sequence). Trimming removed 3 bases from V and 2 bases from J, with 23 bases in between. This CDR3 is 18 amino acids long. CDR3 sequence (DNA): TGTGCCAGTAGTATCTTCGGCCACAGCAACATCGAGCCCTACGAGCAGTACTTC. Protein product: CASSIFGHSNIEPYEQYF.

This clonotype was observed a handful of times. CDR3 bases: TGTGCCAGCCAAGCCACAGGGGACCCCTTAGGCTATGGCTACACCTTC. It codes for CASQATGDPLGYGYTF. The V call is TRBV11-2, the J call TRBJ1-2; 7 bases line up with TRBD1. Germline V lookup: CDR1 SGHAT, CDR2 FQNNGV. CDR3 size: 16 residues. V dropped 8 bases and J dropped 4; count of bases not matched to a gene: 16.

The V and J genes are TRBV19 and TRBJ2-1, with D uncertain. V was pared by 3 bases and J by 4 bases, with 13 bases between. CDR1 and CDR2 from the germline V gene are LNHDA and SQIVND (reference sequence). The CDR3 runs to 15 residues. The CDR3 spells CASSIRHLGYNEQFF. CDR3 coding DNA: TGTGCCAGTAGTATTCGGCACCTTGGATACAATGAGCAGTTCTTC.

Turning to this clonotype: Since a much larger clone is just one base distant, this may be a read error. The chain is built from TRBV28 and TRBJ1-1; D gene uncertain. This CDR3 region has 13 residues. The V gene's germline CDR1 is MDHEN and CDR2 SYDVKM. V lost 6 bases to trimming and J lost 4 bases, with 12 bases between them. The CDR3 protein is CASSPSSATEAFF. The CDR3 DNA follows: TGTGCCAGCAGCCCTAGCAGTGCCACTGAAGCTTTCTTT.

At least ten counts were recorded for this clonotype. This chain links TRBV2 with TRBJ2-7, with 8 bases lining up with TRBD2. Germline values: CDR1 SNHLY, CDR2 FYNNEI. CDR3 length: 13 residues. The J segment lost 4 bases and the V segment lost 6 bases, leaving 5 bases of the junction unmatched. CDR3 region: CASSRGGIYEQYF. In nucleotides, the CDR3 is TGTGCCAGCAGCCGGGGGGGAATTTACGAGCAGTACTTC. Supplemented by reference TRBV2 and TRBJ2-7, the full variable domain reads EPEVTQTPSHQVTQMGQEVILRCVPISNHLYFYWYRQILGQKVEFLVSFYNNEISEKSEIFDDQFSVERPDGSNFTLKIRSTKLEDSAMYFCASSRGGIYEQYFGPGTRLTVT.

This clonotype was seen a few times. In DNA, the CDR3 is TGTGCCAGCAGCCAAACCTCGGGACAGGGAGGGACCCAGTACTTC. This sequence encodes CASSQTSGQGGTQYF. The chain combines TRBV7-2 with TRBJ2-5, with TRBD1 identical over 9 bases. This CDR3 has 15 residues. V trimming: 5 bases; J trimming: 7 bases; junction bases outside the gene matches: 11. Germline CDR1 and CDR2: SGHTA and FQGNSA.

This clonotype was detected many times. The J gene is TRBJ1-2, the V gene TRBV20-1; D is unclear. With 6 bases removed from V and 0 bases from J, the gap between germline ends came to 17 bases. The V gene's germline CDR1 is DFQATT and CDR2 SNEGSKA (reference sequence). The CDR3 runs 15 residues. In DNA, the CDR3 is TGCAGTGCCCCGCCCCCCGCAGAAACTAACTATGGCTACACCTTC. The encoded protein is CSAPPPAETNYGYTF.

This clonotype was seen more than once but under ten times. It may be a read error: a sequence one base away is much more abundant. The chain combines TRBV14 with TRBJ2-3; 7 positions match TRBD1. The V gene's germline CDR1 is SGHDN and CDR2 FVKESK. The CDR3 contains 17 residues. V shed 1 base, J shed 6 bases, and the junction held 13 bases outside the gene matches. The CDR3 nucleotides read TGTGCCAGCAGCCAAGTCGCTGTGGGGACAGAGTATGATACGCAGTATTTT. Its translation is CASSQVAVGTEYDTQYF.

The sample holds a few counts of this clonotype. V usage is TRBV5-5 and J usage is TRBJ1-6; 11 positions agree with TRBD1. The CDR3 has 19 residues. V was clipped by 0 bases and J by 9 bases; unmatched bases: 14. The germline V gene has CDR1 SGHKS and CDR2 YYEKEE (reference sequence). This CDR3 is CASSLVYNGQGALGSPLHF. Here the CDR3 DNA reads TGTGCCAGCAGCTTGGTTTATAACGGACAGGGGGCGTTAGGTTCACCCCTCCACTTT.

V and J are TRBV5-5 and TRBJ1-5; no clear D gene. The germline V gene encodes CDR1 SGHKS and CDR2 YYEKEE (reference sequence). The V gene lost 3 bases and the J gene lost 6 bases, with 13 bases spanning the gap. There are 14 residues in the CDR3. This CDR3 reads CASSSRPGSQPQHF. The CDR3 DNA sequence: TGTGCCAGCAGCTCACGTCCAGGTTCTCAGCCCCAGCATTTT.

This clonotype was seen many times. The chain links TRBV11-1 to TRBJ2-3, with 7 bases identical to TRBD2. The CDR3 sequence is 16 residues long. Germline CDR1 and CDR2: SGHAT and FQDESV (reference sequence). V trimming: 3 bases; J trimming: 2 bases; junction bases outside the gene matches: 8. This chain's CDR3 is CASSFDRAGLTDTQYF. The CDR3 DNA follows: TGTGCCAGCAGCTTCGATCGAGCGGGACTCACAGATACGCAGTATTTT.

The chain joins TRBV7-9 to TRBJ1-2; tentative D call: TRBD1 (6 bases). Germline assignment: CDR1 SEHNR and CDR2 FQNEAQ (reference sequence). The CDR3 is made up of 15 amino acids. V was cut by 5 bases and J by 5 bases, with 18 bases left in between. In nucleotides, the CDR3 is TGTGCCAGCAGCCCCCGGGACAACAGCTGGTATGGCTACACCTTC. Translated: CASSPRDNSWYGYTF.

This clonotype showed up just a few times. This chain uses TRBV4-1 with TRBJ1-4; D ambiguous. Trimming took 0 bases from V and 8 from J, leaving 10 bases between them. Germline CDR1 and CDR2: MGHRA and YSYEKL. The CDR3 covers 14 residues. CDR3 coding DNA: TGCGCCAGCAGCCAAGATGGCAGGTGGGAAAAACTGTTTTTT. As protein: CASSQDGRWEKLFF.